The clone carrying this T cell receptor beta chain was seen a handful of times. Germline CDR1 SGHRS, CDR2 YFSETQ. The V end lost 4 bases, the J end lost 7 bases, and 18 bases lay between the germline ends. This CDR3 is built from 15 residues. MiXCR, applied by TCRdb to the RT-PCR reads, yields one record per CDR3 protein. This table has about 700,000 distinct CDR3 sequences, 14% appearing once. The TCR sequence derives from a female donor in good health, serving as a healthy control. The rearrangement joins TRBV5-1 to TRBJ1-5; TRBD1 is a possible D gene (6 bases). Sample: memory CD4+ T cells from blood. The DNA of the CDR3 is TGCGCCAGCAGCGCGGAGACAGGTGGACGGCAGCCCCAGCATTTT. Translated: CASSAETGGRQPQHF.